This entry features one T cell receptor (beta chain) sequence. The data were produced by immunoSEQ multiplex PCR, yet TCRdb's version contains in-frame clones alone and is incomplete. This table has some 130,000 clones, approximately 93% appearing once. Trimming took 6 bases from V and 4 from J, leaving 7 bases between them. This CDR3 has 12 amino acids. In germline, CDR1 is ENHRY, CDR2 SYGVKD. This entry belongs to a study of T cell responses to AZD1222 COVID-19 vaccine. This rearrangement joins TRBV10-3 to TRBJ2-1; possible D gene TRBD2, 6 bases. This clonotype was sampled from an adult in good health. The sequences come from peripheral blood, collected on day 0 of AZD1222 vaccination. Here the CDR3 DNA reads TGTGCCATCAGCGGGGGTTACAATGAGCAGTTCTTC. This encodes CAISGGYNEQFF.